The rows below give T cell receptor beta chains drawn from one sample of a study of CD8 T cells in ankylosing spondylitis. From the 5' RACE reads, TCRdb called clonotypes with MiXCR, one entry per CDR3 protein. The repertoire holds around 150,000 distinct CDR3 sequences, under 45% seen once, with 12% to 15% in the top ten. Sequencing was performed on synovial fluid, either unsorted or a sorted T cell fraction (not recorded which). The receptors stem from a male donor with ankylosing spondylitis. Each CDR3 is given with its conserved first and last residue. D genes are given only for firm matches. Some rows have no size entry. The others give once, few or many, or a class for an expanded clone.

j_call v_call clone_size d_call cdr3_nt cdr3_aa
TRBJ2-4 TRBV12-3/TRBV12-4 few TRBD1 TGTGCCAGCAGTCTGGGACAGGGAAGGGAAAAGAACATTCAGTACTTC CASSLGQGREKNIQYF
TRBJ2-1 TRBV29-1 NA NA TGCTGCGTTGAAGAAGGGATGGGCAGCCATGAGCAGTTCTTC CCVEEGMGSHEQFF
TRBJ2-1 TRBV3-1 NA TRBD2 TGTGCCAGCAGCCATCCGGGACTAGCAAATTCTTTGTACAATGAGCAGTTCTTC CASSHPGLANSLYNEQFF
TRBJ2-2 TRBV10-3 few TRBD2 TGTGCCATCAGGAAGCGGGGCACCGGGGAGCTGTTTTTT CAIRKRGTGELFF
TRBJ2-7 TRBV12-3/TRBV12-4 NA NA TGTGCCAGCAGTCTCGACAGGAGACTCTACGAGCAGTACTTC CASSLDRRLYEQYF
TRBJ2-1 TRBV7-6 few TRBD1 TGTGCCAGCAGCTTCCTCATCAGGGGGTTAAATGAGCAGTTCTTC CASSFLIRGLNEQFF
TRBJ1-5 TRBV28 NA NA TGTGCCAGCAGTCGCCAGGTGTATAGCAATCAGCCCCAGCATTTT CASSRQVYSNQPQHF
TRBJ2-2 TRBV5-1 few NA TGCGCCAGCAGCTCCTTCCGGGAGTGGTTCACCGGGGAGCTGTTTTTT CASSSFREWFTGELFF
TRBJ2-1 TRBV18 NA NA TGTGCCAGCTCACCAGTAGTTGCTCGAGGTTTCTCCTACAATGAGCAGTTCTTC CASSPVVARGFSYNEQFF
TRBJ2-7 TRBV6-2/TRBV6-3 few NA TGTGCCAGCGTCGCGGCCCCTACCTACGAGCAGTACTTC CASVAAPTYEQYF
TRBJ2-7 TRBV7-9 many NA TGTGCCAGCAGCTTATTTGTTGGCGAGCAGTACTTC CASSLFVGEQYF
TRBJ2-7 TRBV21-1 NA NA TGTGCCAGCAGTCAATCACCCTACGAGCAGTACTTC CASSQSPYEQYF
TRBJ1-5 TRBV20-1 NA TRBD1 TGCAGTGCGGGACAGCGTGATCAGCCCCAGCATTTT CSAGQRDQPQHF
TRBJ2-1 TRBV30 NA TRBD2 TGTGCCTGGGGGACTAGCGGTTACAATGAGCAGTTCTTC CAWGTSGYNEQFF
TRBJ2-1 TRBV4-3 many NA TGCGCCAGCAGCCAAGACAGGTCGGGCTCCTACAATGAGCAGTTCTTC CASSQDRSGSYNEQFF
TRBJ2-1 TRBV29-1 NA TRBD1 TGCAGCGTACACGGGACAGGGAGCTCCTACAATGAGCAGTTCTTC CSVHGTGSSYNEQFF
TRBJ2-2 TRBV20-1 NA NA TGCAGTGCTCGCGCCATGAGCGGCACATTACTAACGAACACCGGGGAGCTGTTTTTT CSARAMSGTLLTNTGELFF
TRBJ2-5 TRBV12-3/TRBV12-4 medium-sized NA TGTGCCAGCAGTTTCGCCCCAGGGTTAGACCAAGAGACCCAGTACTTC CASSFAPGLDQETQYF
TRBJ2-7 TRBV5-1 NA NA TGCGCCAGCAGCTTGGGGAATTTTTGGAGCGACGAGCAGTACTTC CASSLGNFWSDEQYF
TRBJ2-1 TRBV3-1 many NA TGTGCCAGCAGCCAAGATGGATCTACCTACAATGAGCAGTTCTTC CASSQDGSTYNEQFF
TRBJ2-7 TRBV5-1 NA TRBD1 TGCGCCAGCAGCTTGCATCGGACAGGGAGCTCCTACGAGCAGTACTTC CASSLHRTGSSYEQYF
TRBJ1-1 TRBV24-1 NA TRBD1 TGTGCCACCAGGACAGGGGTTGAAGCTTTCTTT CATRTGVEAFF
TRBJ2-1 TRBV20-1 NA TRBD2 TGCAGCCCCCGTGGGCTAGCGGGCAATGAGCAGTTCTTC CSPRGLAGNEQFF
TRBJ2-7 TRBV4-2 NA NA TGTGCCAGCAGCCTCACCTTGAGGCGCATCCCTCTTTTCGAGCAGTACTTC CASSLTLRRIPLFEQYF
TRBJ2-3 TRBV7-3 few NA TGTGCCAGCAGCTTGGGGACCGGTACAGATACGCAGTATTTT CASSLGTGTDTQYF
TRBJ1-5 TRBV28 NA NA TGTGCCAGCAGTTTGAAGTGGATGGGCAATCAGCCCCAGCATTTT CASSLKWMGNQPQHF
TRBJ2-7 TRBV4-2 NA TRBD1 TGTGCCAGCAGCCACAAATTAGGGACAGTAAACTCCTACGAGCAGTACTTC CASSHKLGTVNSYEQYF
TRBJ1-1 TRBV12-3/TRBV12-4 few NA TGTGCCAGCAGTCATCGGAGCCCTGAAGCTTTCTTT CASSHRSPEAFF
TRBJ2-2 TRBV5-1 NA NA TGCGCCAGCAGCTTCGGGACGGCGAACACCGGGGAGCTGTTTTTT CASSFGTANTGELFF
TRBJ2-7 TRBV28 NA NA TGTGCCAGCAGTTTATCCATCGGACGGAGGAGCTCCTACGAGCAGTACTTC CASSLSIGRRSSYEQYF
TRBJ2-1 TRBV2 few TRBD2 TGTGCCAGCAGCTTCTTTCGGGATAGCGGGGGGGCCGGGTCCTACAATGAGCAGTTCTTC CASSFFRDSGGAGSYNEQFF
TRBJ2-3 TRBV12-3/TRBV12-4 few TRBD2 TGTGCCAGCAGTTTAGAAGTTAGCGGGGGGGATACGCAGTATTTT CASSLEVSGGDTQYF
TRBJ2-1 TRBV4-1 NA TRBD1 TGCGCCAGCAGCCAAGACCGGGGACAGGGGTGGGAGCAGTTCTTC CASSQDRGQGWEQFF
TRBJ1-2 TRBV5-6 NA NA TGTGCCAGCAGCTTTACAGGACCCAGCTATGGCTACACCTTC CASSFTGPSYGYTF